The clone carrying this T cell receptor beta chain came up once. This sample stems from a study of blood T cell repertoires in COVID-19. For the study at large: Acute-phase and convalescent COVID-19 samples originated in the United States, Italy and Spain.

Sequenced by immunoSEQ multiplex PCR; TCRdb stores in-frame clones only, minus some. The table lists about 220,000 clones, about 84% of them singletons. CDR3 size: 13 residues. V lost 6 bases and J lost 5, with 14 bases in between. Looked up from germline, CDR1 is SGHTS and CDR2 is YDEGEE. This sequence originates from a human donor in a cohort sampled during active COVID-19. The chain employs TRBV5-8 and TRBJ1-1; D unresolved. Sequenced sample: peripheral blood. This CDR3 is CASKSVRWTEAFF. Written as DNA, the CDR3 is TGTGCCAGCAAATCGGTTCGTTGGACTGAAGCTTTCTTT.